Following are 21 T cell receptor beta chains from one sample sequenced in a study of PD-1 blockade in classical Hodgkin lymphoma. The repertoire was sequenced with immunoSEQ multiplex PCR; TCRdb's copy has only in-frame clones and lacks some. The table includes about 100,000 clones, around 89% detected once. Exposure to brentuximab vedotin varied, and each patient had relapsed following autologous stem cell transplantation. Sequencing was performed on peripheral blood mononuclear cells (PBMCs), taken before the second cycle of nivolumab. These receptor sequences come from a human donor with classical Hodgkin lymphoma.

The chain couples TRBV30 to TRBJ2-4; 7 bases match TRBD1. CDR3 length: 19 amino acids. Germline V CDR1 and CDR2: GTSNPN, SVGIG (reference sequence). V shed 3 bases and J 5 bases; nucleotides not matched to a gene: 22. CDR3 sequence: CAWSQDFGFDREYENIQYF. CDR3 DNA: TGTGCCTGGAGCCAGGACTTCGGTTTCGACAGGGAGTATGAAAACATTCAGTACTTC.

This clone was counted a few times. The chain has TRBV7-9 and TRBJ1-6; D not resolved. CDR3 size: 14 residues. Trimming pared 5 bases from V and 5 bases from J, leaving 10 bases between. Germline CDR1 is SEHNR and CDR2 is FQNEAQ (reference sequence). CDR3 residues: CASSARSDNSPLHF. DNA of the CDR3: TGTGCCAGCAGCGCCCGTTCAGATAATTCACCCCTCCACTTT. Supplemented by reference TRBV7-9 and TRBJ1-6, the full variable domain reads DTGVSQNPRHKITKRGQNVTFRCDPISEHNRLYWYRQTLGQGPEFLTYFQNEAQLEKSRLLSDRFSAERPKGSFSTLEIQRTEQGDSAMYLCASSARSDNSPLHFGNGTRLTVT.

V gene TRBV28 combines with J gene TRBJ1-1; D not certain. Trimming pared 7 bases from V and 2 bases from J, leaving 8 bases between. This CDR3 is built from 12 residues. Looked up from germline, CDR1 is MDHEN and CDR2 is SYDVKM. The CDR3, as DNA: TGTGCCAGCATGGGGATTAACACTGAAGCTTTCTTT. It specifies CASMGINTEAFF.

This rearrangement joins TRBV6-6 to TRBJ2-1; a weak D match, TRBD1 (6 bases). CDR1 and CDR2 (germline): MNHNY, SVGAGI (reference sequence). V lost 2 bases and J lost 5, with 7 bases in between. The CDR3 runs 13 residues. CDR3 sequence: CASSYRDNNEQFF. The CDR3 region has the DNA TGTGCCAGCAGTTACCGGGACAACAATGAGCAGTTCTTC.

The chain is built from TRBV4-2 and TRBJ2-5, with 12 nucleotides matching TRBD2. From germline, CDR1 is LGHNA and CDR2 YNFKEQ. The CDR3 runs 17 residues. Losses at the gene ends were 1 base for V and 4 bases for J; bases not matched to a gene: 7. For the CDR3, the DNA is TGTGCCAGCAGCCAAGGGGGACTAGCGGGTTTGGGAGAGACCCAGTACTTC. Encoded protein: CASSQGGLAGLGETQYF.

The rearrangement uses TRBV4-2 and TRBJ1-4, with D maybe TRBD1 (5 bases). With 0 bases removed from V and 5 bases from J, the gap between germline ends came to 10 bases. The CDR3 has 15 amino acids. CDR1 and CDR2 (germline): LGHNA, YNFKEQ. The CDR3 DNA follows: TGTGCCAGCAGCCAAGATAGCAGGGTAAATGAAAAACTGTTTTTT. This sequence encodes CASSQDSRVNEKLFF.

The chain couples TRBV28 to TRBJ2-5; tentative D call: TRBD1 (6 bases). Trimming cost V 2 bases and J 6 bases, with 16 bases left between them. Germline lookup yields CDR1 MDHEN and CDR2 SYDVKM. CDR3 length: 15 residues. The CDR3 nucleotides are TGTGCCAGCAGTTTACCGAACAGGGACATGCAGACCCAGTACTTC. Its protein product is CASSLPNRDMQTQYF.

The rearrangement joins TRBV30 to TRBJ2-7; 8 nucleotides agree with TRBD2. CDR1 and CDR2 from the germline V gene are GTSNPN and SVGIG (reference sequence). The CDR3 loop spans 14 amino acids. V shed 5 bases and J 0 bases; nucleotides not matched to a gene: 6. In DNA, the CDR3 is TGTGCCTGGGAGCTAGCGGGTAGCTCCTACGAGCAGTACTTC. Its translation: CAWELAGSSYEQYF.

V and J are TRBV2 and TRBJ2-1; D is unresolved. The CDR3 runs to 13 residues. The ends were cut back, 2 bases at V and 4 bases at J, with 6 bases in the middle. The V gene's germline CDR1 is SNHLY and CDR2 FYNNEI. The CDR3 spells CASSELEYNEQFF. Here the CDR3 DNA reads TGTGCCAGCAGTGAACTCGAGTACAATGAGCAGTTCTTC.

This sequence joins TRBV13 and TRBJ1-2; D is undetermined. V was trimmed by 1 base and J by 9 bases, leaving 18 bases between them. Germline V gene data show CDR1 as PRHDT and CDR2 as FYEKMQ (reference sequence). The CDR3 is made up of 15 amino acids. The CDR3 DNA sequence: TGTGCCAGCAGCTTAGTTCACACCCGGGGTGGAAGCTACACCTTC. It translates to CASSLVHTRGGSYTF. The full variable domain, completed using reference TRBV13 and TRBJ1-2, is AAGVIQSPRHLIKEKRETATLKCYPIPRHDTVYWYQQGPGQDPQFLISFYEKMQSDKGSIPDRFSAQQFSDYHSELNMSSLELGDSALYFCASSLVHTRGGSYTFGSGTRLTVV.

The gene calls are TRBV29-1 and TRBJ1-1; D is uncertain. CDR1 and CDR2 from the germline V gene are SQVTM and ANQGSEA. The CDR3 length is 13 residues. V lost 4 bases and J 1 base, leaving 10 bases between the germline ends. CDR3 in DNA: TGCAGCGTTGCTGAGGCAGGGAACACTGAAGCTTTCTTT. It is translated as CSVAEAGNTEAFF.

The V gene is TRBV6-5, the J gene TRBJ2-7; 10 positions match TRBD1. The ends lost 6 bases at V and 3 bases at J; junction bases unmatched: 8. The CDR3 consists of 15 residues. Germline CDR1 and CDR2: MNHEY and SVGAGI. The CDR3, as DNA: TGTGCCAGCAGCTGGTCGACAGGGGGCCTCTACGAGCAGTACTTC. Its protein is CASSWSTGGLYEQYF.

The chain is built from TRBV9 and TRBJ1-1; D might be TRBD1 (6 bases). Germline CDR1 reads SGDLS; CDR2 reads YYNGEE. The CDR3 covers 14 residues. V was shortened by 3 bases and J by 4 bases, with 13 bases between the two germline ends. CDR3 loop: CASSAQGGGTEAFF. As DNA, the CDR3 is TGTGCCAGCAGCGCACAGGGCGGAGGCACTGAAGCTTTCTTT.

The J gene is TRBJ1-6, the V gene TRBV27; 10 bases are a match to TRBD1. The junction had 3 bases not matched to a gene; V was cut back by 5 bases and J by 8 bases. The CDR3 extends over 14 amino acids. Germline assignment: CDR1 MNHEY and CDR2 SMNVEV (reference sequence). CDR3 amino acids: CASSPGQGYSPLHF. CDR3 nucleotides: TGTGCCAGCAGTCCGGGACAGGGGTATTCACCCCTCCACTTT.

V gene TRBV7-9 combines with J gene TRBJ2-5; D ambiguous. Germline CDR1 reads SEHNR; CDR2 reads FQNEAQ (reference sequence). CDR3 length: 14 residues. Trimming cost V 0 bases and J 5 bases, with 10 bases left between them. The CDR3 DNA is TGTGCCAGCAGCTTAGCGGGAAGTCTGGAGACCCAGTACTTC. Protein product: CASSLAGSLETQYF.

The gene calls are TRBV6-1 and TRBJ1-3, with D hard to call. The V gene's germline CDR1 is MNHNS and CDR2 SASEGT. The CDR3 is made up of 14 amino acids. V lost 7 bases and J 0 bases, leaving 10 bases between the germline ends. CDR3 in DNA: TGTGCCAGCACCCCACAAAACTCTGGAAACACCATATATTTT. Translating it yields CASTPQNSGNTIYF.

The chain uses TRBV19 and TRBJ1-2; D perhaps matches TRBD1 (6 bases). The CDR3 loop spans 15 amino acids. The V end lost 3 bases, the J end lost 2 bases, and 13 bases lay between the germline ends. Per germline, CDR1 LNHDA and CDR2 SQIVND (reference sequence). The CDR3 coding sequence is TGTGCCAGTAGTATCCTCGGCAGGGGAAACTATGGCTACACCTTC. Its translation: CASSILGRGNYGYTF.

This sequence joins TRBV19 and TRBJ1-4; 9 nucleotides agree with TRBD1. The ends lost 6 bases at V and 5 bases at J; junction bases unmatched: 1. This CDR3 comprises 13 residues. Germline V lookup: CDR1 LNHDA, CDR2 SQIVND (reference sequence). CDR3 sequence reads: CASRTGGNEKLFF. In nucleotides, the CDR3 is TGTGCCAGTAGGACAGGGGGGAATGAAAAACTGTTTTTT.

The chain links TRBV19 to TRBJ2-6; 7 nucleotides match TRBD2. Trimming took 3 bases from V and 1 from J; bases not matched to a gene: 9. The CDR3 has 18 amino acids. Germline CDR1 LNHDA, CDR2 SQIVND (reference sequence). This CDR3 is CASSIYGGTGSGANVLTF. CDR3 DNA sequence: TGTGCCAGTAGTATTTACGGGGGGACGGGATCTGGGGCCAACGTCCTGACTTTC.

This clone was seen just once. The V call is TRBV19, the J call TRBJ1-6; no firm D call. CDR3 length: 12 residues. Germline assignment: CDR1 LNHDA and CDR2 SQIVND (reference sequence). Trimming removed 5 bases from V and 4 bases from J, with 3 bases in between. The CDR3 here is CASSYYNSPLHF. Here the CDR3 DNA reads TGTGCCAGTAGTTATTATAATTCACCCCTCCACTTT.

J is TRBJ2-6 and V is TRBV15; D not resolved. Germline V gene data show CDR1 as LNHNV and CDR2 as YYDKDF (reference sequence). Trimming left V 0 bases short and J 3 bases short, with 9 bases between. The CDR3 runs to 16 residues. CDR3 in amino acids: CATSREVLGGANVLTF. CDR3 in DNA: TGTGCCACCAGCAGAGAAGTATTGGGTGGGGCCAACGTCCTGACTTTC.